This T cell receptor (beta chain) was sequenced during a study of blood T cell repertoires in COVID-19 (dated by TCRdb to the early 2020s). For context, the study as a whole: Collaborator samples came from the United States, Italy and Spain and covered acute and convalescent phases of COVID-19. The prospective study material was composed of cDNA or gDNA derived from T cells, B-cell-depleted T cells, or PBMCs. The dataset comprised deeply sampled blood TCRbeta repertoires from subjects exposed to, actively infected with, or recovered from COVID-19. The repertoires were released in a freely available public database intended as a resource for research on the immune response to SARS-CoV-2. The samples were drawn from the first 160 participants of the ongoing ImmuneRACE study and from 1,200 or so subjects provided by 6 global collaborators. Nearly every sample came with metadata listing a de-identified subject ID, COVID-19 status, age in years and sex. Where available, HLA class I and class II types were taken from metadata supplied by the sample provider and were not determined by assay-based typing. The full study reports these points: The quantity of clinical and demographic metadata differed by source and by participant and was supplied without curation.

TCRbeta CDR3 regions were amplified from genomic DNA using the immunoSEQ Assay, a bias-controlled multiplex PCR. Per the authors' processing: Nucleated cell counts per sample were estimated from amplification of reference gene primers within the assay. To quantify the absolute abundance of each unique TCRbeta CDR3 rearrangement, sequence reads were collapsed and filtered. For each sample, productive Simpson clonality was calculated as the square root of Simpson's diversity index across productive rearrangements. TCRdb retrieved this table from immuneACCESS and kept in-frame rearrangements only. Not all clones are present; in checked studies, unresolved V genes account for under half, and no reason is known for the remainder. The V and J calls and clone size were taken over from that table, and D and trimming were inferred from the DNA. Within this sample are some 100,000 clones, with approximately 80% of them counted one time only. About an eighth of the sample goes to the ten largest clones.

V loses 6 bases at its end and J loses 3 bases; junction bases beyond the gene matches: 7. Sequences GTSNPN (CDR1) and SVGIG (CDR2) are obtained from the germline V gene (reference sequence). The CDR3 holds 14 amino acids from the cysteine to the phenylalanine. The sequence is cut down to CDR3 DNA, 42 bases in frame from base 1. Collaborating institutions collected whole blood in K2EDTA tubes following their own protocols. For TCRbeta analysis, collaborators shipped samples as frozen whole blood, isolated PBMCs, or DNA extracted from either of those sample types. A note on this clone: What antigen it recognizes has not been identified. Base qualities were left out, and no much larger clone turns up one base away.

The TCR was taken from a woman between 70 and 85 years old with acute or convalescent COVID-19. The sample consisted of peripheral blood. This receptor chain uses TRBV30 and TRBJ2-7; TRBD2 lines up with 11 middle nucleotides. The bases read TGTGCCTGCAGGGACCTAGCGGGGGGCTACGAGCAGTACTTC. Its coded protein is CACRDLAGGYEQYF.